Below are 16 T cell receptor beta chains sequenced from a single sample in a study of T-cell memory formation after mild COVID-19. TCRdb called the 5' RACE reads again in MiXCR, with one record for every CDR3 protein. The sample holds over 350,000 distinct CDR3 sequences, approximately 24% seen once. Material: PBMCs or a T cell subset sorted from them (not recorded which). The receptors were gathered from an adult woman who had mild COVID-19 (a few samples of this study predate the infection). Cell type and time point are not known.

This clonotype was observed a few times. The rearrangement links TRBV29-1 to TRBJ2-7; 8 bases map to TRBD1. Trimming cost V 4 bases and J 4 bases; bases outside gene matches: 3. The CDR3 is 12 residues long. The germline V gene has CDR1 SQVTM and CDR2 ANQGSEA. The CDR3 region is CSVGNRGYEQYF. For the CDR3, the DNA is TGCAGCGTTGGGAACAGGGGGTACGAGCAGTACTTC.

This chain uses TRBV5-6 with TRBJ2-3, with TRBD1 matching 8 bases. The CDR3 has 16 amino acids. The germline gives CDR1 SGHDT, CDR2 YYEEEE. V was clipped by 0 bases and J by 3 bases; unmatched bases: 6. CDR3 sequence (DNA): TGTGCCAGCAGCTTGGCCGGACAGGGCGGAACAGATACGCAGTATTTT. Translated, it gives CASSLAGQGGTDTQYF. The variable domain in full, with the rest retrieved from reference TRBV5-6 and TRBJ2-3, is DAGVTQSPTHLIKTRGQQVTLRCSPKSGHDTVSWYQQALGQGPQFIFQYYEEEERQRGNFPDRFSGHQFPNYSSELNVNALLLGDSALYLCASSLAGQGGTDTQYFGPGTRLTVL.

This chain joins TRBV20-1 and TRBJ2-4, with D perhaps given as TRBD1 or TRBD2 (5 bases each). CDR1 is DFQATT and CDR2 is SNEGSKA in the germline V gene (reference sequence). The CDR3 runs to 12 residues. Trimming left V 5 bases short and J 5 bases short, with 10 bases between. The chain's CDR3 is CSALRDQNIQYF. The DNA of the CDR3 is TGCAGTGCTTTACGGGACCAAAACATTCAGTACTTC.

The rearrangement joins TRBV9 to TRBJ2-2; TRBD2 is a possible D gene (5 bases). V lost 7 bases and J lost 0, with 7 bases in between. This CDR3 region has 13 residues. Per the germline V gene, CDR1 is SGDLS and CDR2 is YYNGEE. Written as DNA, the CDR3 is TGTGCCAGCCGGGAATCGAACACCGGGGAGCTGTTTTTT. As protein: CASRESNTGELFF.

V is TRBV19 and J is TRBJ1-3; D remains unclear. The germline V and J ends were trimmed by 3 bases and 0 bases, with 9 bases remaining between them. Germline CDR1 LNHDA, CDR2 SQIVND (reference sequence). This CDR3 region has 15 residues. CDR3 region: CASSMDAISGNTIYF. In nucleotides, the CDR3 is TGTGCCAGTAGTATGGACGCTATCTCTGGAAACACCATATATTTT.

This clonotype has only a few counts. This chain uses TRBV20-1 with TRBJ1-4; D might be TRBD1 (6 bases). The germline V gene has CDR1 DFQATT and CDR2 SNEGSKA (reference sequence). V lost 0 bases to trimming and J lost 6 bases, with 17 bases between them. This CDR3 spans 16 amino acids. Here the CDR3 reads CSARDLVQGLDEKLFF. CDR3 bases: TGCAGTGCTAGAGATCTGGTCCAGGGGTTAGATGAAAAACTGTTTTTT.

This clonotype was counted only a few times. V and J are TRBV7-9 and TRBJ2-1; the match to TRBD2 covers 13 bases. The CDR3 loop spans 17 amino acids. Germline lookup yields CDR1 SEHNR and CDR2 FQNEAQ (reference sequence). V shed 5 bases, J shed 0 bases, and the junction held 4 bases outside the gene matches. CDR3: CASSDGLAGDSYNEQFF. As DNA, the CDR3 is TGTGCCAGCAGCGACGGACTAGCGGGGGACTCCTACAATGAGCAGTTCTTC.

The chain recombines TRBV23-1 with TRBJ1-1; tentatively, D is TRBD1 (5 bases). TRBV23-1 is labeled an ORF, and its function is uncertain. Deletions cut 2 bases from V and 1 base from J, with 11 bases between. The CDR3 runs 15 residues. CDR3: CASSQVRDPNTEAFF. The CDR3 DNA is TGCGCCAGCAGTCAAGTCCGGGACCCGAACACTGAAGCTTTCTTT.

J is TRBJ1-2 and V is TRBV7-2, with D unresolved. Germline V lookup: CDR1 SGHTA, CDR2 FQGNSA. The CDR3 totals 17 residues. Trimming shortened V by 0 bases and J by 1 base, and 15 bases separated the two germline ends. The CDR3 loop is CASSLAGNWKINYGYTF. As DNA, the CDR3 is TGTGCCAGCAGCTTAGCCGGGAACTGGAAGATTAACTATGGCTACACCTTC.

The CDR3 DNA sequence: TGTGCCAGCAGTAGATCCGGGACGGGTGAGCAGTACTTC. This translates into CASSRSGTGEQYF. V and J are TRBV6-2 or TRBV6-3 and TRBJ2-7, with D perhaps given as TRBD1 or TRBD2 (5 bases each). Germline V gene sequence: CDR1 MNHEY, CDR2 SVGEGT. The CDR3 covers 13 residues. Trimming removed 5 bases at V and 7 bases at J, with 15 bases between.

This clonotype was seen only a few times. The chain couples TRBV7-3 to TRBJ2-2; D could derive from TRBD1 or TRBD2 (5 bases each). Germline values: CDR1 SGHTA, CDR2 FQGTGA. V was shortened by 3 bases and J by 5 bases, with 13 bases between the two germline ends. The CDR3 has 15 amino acids. This chain's CDR3 is CASSLILGVTGELFF. The CDR3 DNA follows: TGTGCCAGCAGCTTGATCTTGGGGGTGACCGGGGAGCTGTTTTTT.

The rearrangement links TRBV6-5 to TRBJ2-7; 9 nucleotides align to TRBD1. This CDR3 comprises 14 residues. The J segment lost 5 bases and the V segment lost 5 bases, leaving 7 bases of the junction unmatched. In germline, CDR1 is MNHEY, CDR2 SVGAGI. The CDR3: CASSRDRGWHEQYF. The CDR3 nucleotides read TGTGCCAGCAGTCGAGACAGGGGGTGGCACGAGCAGTACTTC.

This clonotype has ten or more counts. One junction end disagrees with the germline gene, perhaps due to a read error. The rearrangement joins TRBV6-2 or TRBV6-3 to TRBJ1-6; no firm D call. This CDR3 contains 8 residues. Germline values: CDR1 MNHEY, CDR2 SVGEGT. The chain's CDR3 is CASSPGGF. The CDR3 DNA follows: TGTGCCAGCAGTCCCGGCGGCTTT.

This clonotype was picked up a small number of times. The chain has TRBV18 and TRBJ2-4; 7 bases align to TRBD1. V gave up 2 bases and J gave up 2 bases; unmatched junction bases: 9. The V gene's germline CDR1 is KGHSH and CDR2 LQKENI. This CDR3 is built from 17 residues. Here the CDR3 reads CASSPVRGLGTKNIQYF. DNA for the CDR3: TGTGCCAGCTCACCAGTTAGGGGGCTCGGGACCAAAAACATTCAGTACTTC.

The chain recombines TRBV15 with TRBJ2-5; tentatively, D is TRBD1 or TRBD2 (5 bases each). The germline V and J ends were trimmed by 5 bases and 4 bases, with 20 bases remaining between them. Germline CDR1 and CDR2: LNHNV and YYDKDF (reference sequence). This CDR3 is built from 16 residues. The CDR3, as DNA: TGTGCCACCAGCGGGGGAAGGTTCGGAGTTGGAGAGACCCAGTACTTC. Translating gives CATSGGRFGVGETQYF.

The chain has TRBV12-3 or TRBV12-4 and TRBJ2-1; 9 positions agree with TRBD1. With V trimmed by 5 bases and J by 12 bases, 8 bases remained unmatched. The CDR3 is made up of 13 amino acids. CDR3 residues: CASSPYGDRAQFF. The DNA for the CDR3 is TGTGCCAGCAGTCCATACGGGGACAGGGCGCAGTTCTTC.